Below are 27 T cell receptor beta chains sequenced from a single sample in a study of long-term antiretroviral therapy in people with HIV. An immunoSEQ assay, version v3.0, was performed at survey level. Data came from immunoSEQ multiplex PCR; TCRdb stores just in-frame clones and leaves some out. Of about 15,000 clones listed, 91% are singletons. This specimen consisted of unsorted PBMCs, obtained 0.6 years after starting antiretroviral therapy. These TCRs come from a woman aged 40-49 years with HIV.

The chain employs TRBV2 and TRBJ1-2; 12 bases match TRBD1. The trim removed 11 bases at V and 7 bases at J, leaving 17 bases unmatched. The CDR3 extends over 16 amino acids. The germline CDR1 and CDR2 sequences are SNHLY and FYNNEI. CDR3 amino acids: CAEAQGPGQGAGGYTF. CDR3 nucleotides: TGTGCCGAAGCTCAGGGTCCGGGACAGGGGGCTGGTGGCTACACCTTC.

The chain combines TRBV29-1 with TRBJ1-1; 7 bases line up with TRBD1. CDR3 length equals 17 residues. The germline V gene encodes CDR1 SQVTM and CDR2 ANQGSEA. Trimming took 5 bases from V and 3 from J; bases not matched to a gene: 18. The CDR3 bases are TGCAGCGTTTGCCGCCAAAGACAGGGACCAAGGGACACTGAAGCTTTCTTT. Protein product: CSVCRQRQGPRDTEAFF.

The CDR3 DNA sequence: TGTGCCAGCAGCTTTGGGGACAGGGGGCGGTACACCTTC. Translation: CASSFGDRGRYTF. The chain is built from TRBV7-2 and TRBJ1-2, with TRBD1 matching over 12 bases. V lost 3 bases, J lost 11 bases, and 4 bases stayed unmatched. This CDR3 has 13 residues. Germline CDR1 reads SGHTA; CDR2 reads FQGNSA.

The J gene is TRBJ2-3, the V gene TRBV7-9; maybe TRBD2 (6 bases). Trimming shortened V by 5 bases and J by 4 bases, and 16 bases separated the two germline ends. This CDR3 has 15 residues. Germline loops: CDR1 SEHNR, CDR2 FQNEAQ (reference sequence). This CDR3 is CASSVPFGGSDTQYF. CDR3 in DNA: TGTGCCAGCAGCGTGCCTTTCGGGGGTTCAGATACGCAGTATTTT.

This chain connects TRBV18 to TRBJ2-2, with a tentative D call TRBD2 (7 bases). V was trimmed by 1 base and J by 3 bases, leaving 18 bases between them. The CDR3 has 18 residues. From germline, CDR1 is KGHSH and CDR2 LQKENI. The CDR3 nucleotides are TGTGCCAGCTCACCACGGAGGTTCGGGGGGCAGGACACCGGGGAGCTGTTTTTT. It specifies CASSPRRFGGQDTGELFF. The variable domain in full, completed from reference TRBV18 and TRBJ2-2, reads NAGVMQNPRHLVRRRGQEARLRCSPMKGHSHVYWYRQLPEEGLKFMVYLQKENIIDESGMPKERFSAEFPKEGPSILRIQQVVRGDSAAYFCASSPRRFGGQDTGELFFGEGSRLTVL.

The CDR3 spells CASKPVERYTF. The CDR3 nucleotides are TGTGCCAGCAAGCCGGTGGAGAGGTACACCTTC. This chain connects TRBV21-1 to TRBJ1-2. TRBV21-1 is marked as a pseudogene. The CDR3 contains 11 residues.

The chain combines TRBV30 with TRBJ1-6; tentative D call: TRBD1 (5 bases). Germline CDR1 GTSNPN, CDR2 SVGIG (reference sequence). With 2 bases removed from V and 6 bases from J, the gap between germline ends came to 14 bases. The CDR3 extends over 15 amino acids. In DNA, the CDR3 is TGTGCCTGGAGTCAGGGCGCCGGTTTTAATTCACCCCTCCACTTT. Its protein is CAWSQGAGFNSPLHF.

The rearrangement joins TRBV5-1 to TRBJ1-1, with D possibly being TRBD1 (5 bases). V dropped 6 bases and J dropped 1 base, with 13 bases sitting between them. The CDR3 extends over 14 amino acids. Germline V gives CDR1 SGHRS, CDR2 YFSETQ. The CDR3 nucleotides are TGCGCCAGCAATCAGGGCGCAGGGAACACTGAAGCTTTCTTT. This translates into CASNQGAGNTEAFF.

The rearrangement joins TRBV2 to TRBJ2-2, with TRBD2 matching 10 bases. Germline values: CDR1 SNHLY, CDR2 FYNNEI. The CDR3 totals 16 residues. J gave up 5 bases and V 7 bases, and 10 bases lay outside the gene matches. CDR3 sequence: CASTLSGGLLTGELFF. CDR3 DNA: TGTGCCAGCACACTTAGCGGGGGGCTACTAACCGGGGAGCTGTTTTTT. The full variable domain, with the rest looked up from reference TRBV2 and TRBJ2-2, is EPEVTQTPSHQVTQMGQEVILRCVPISNHLYFYWYRQILGQKVEFLVSFYNNEISEKSEIFDDQFSVERPDGSNFTLKIRSTKLEDSAMYFCASTLSGGLLTGELFFGEGSRLTVL.

The gene calls are TRBV30 and TRBJ1-6, with 7 bases fitting TRBD1. Per germline, CDR1 GTSNPN and CDR2 SVGIG (reference sequence). V lost 6 bases to trimming and J lost 10 bases; unmatched junction nucleotides: 12. The CDR3 loop spans 14 amino acids. The CDR3 bases are TGTGCCTGTACGACAGGGATGGTGAACTCACCCCTCCACTTT. Translated: CACTTGMVNSPLHF. Complete variable domain (other parts from reference TRBV30 and TRBJ1-6): SQTIHQWPATLVQPVGSPLSLECTVEGTSNPNLYWYRQAAGRGLQLLFYSVGIGQISSEVPQNLSASRPQDRQFILSSKKLLLSDSGFYLCACTTGMVNSPLHFGNGTRLTVT.

CDR3 coding DNA: TGCGCCAGCATCCTACAGGGGACCGGTGAAGCTTTCTTT. As protein: CASILQGTGEAFF. The rearrangement uses TRBV5-1 and TRBJ1-1, with 7 bases that match TRBD1. Germline CDR1 reads SGHRS; CDR2 reads YFSETQ. The CDR3 length is 13 residues. J gave up 7 bases and V 6 bases, and 9 bases lay outside the gene matches.

The chain joins TRBV19 to TRBJ1-5; a weak D match, TRBD1 (5 bases). V lost 6 bases to trimming and J lost 3 bases, with 9 bases between them. Germline lookup yields CDR1 LNHDA and CDR2 SQIVND (reference sequence). The CDR3 contains 13 residues. The CDR3 sequence is CASSQQDNQPQHF. CDR3 in DNA: TGTGCCAGTAGCCAACAGGACAATCAGCCCCAGCATTTT.

The rearrangement links TRBV7-9 to TRBJ1-4; TRBD1 agrees at 9 bases. Trimming at V came to 4 bases and at J to 7 bases, leaving 10 bases not matched to a gene. The CDR3 totals 16 residues. CDR1 and CDR2 from the germline V gene are SEHNR and FQNEAQ (reference sequence). The CDR3 DNA reads as TGTGCCAGCAGCTCAGGCGGGGACAGGGCGGTTGAAAAACTGTTTTTT. Translation: CASSSGGDRAVEKLFF.

This clone appeared a few times. The CDR3 bases are TGTGCCAGCAGCGAGCCGACTAGCGGGCTAGAGACCCAGTACTTC. The encoded protein is CASSEPTSGLETQYF. The chain is built from TRBV7-9 and TRBJ2-5; the match to TRBD2 covers 10 bases. Per germline, CDR1 SEHNR and CDR2 FQNEAQ (reference sequence). V shed 5 bases, J shed 4 bases, and the junction held 7 bases outside the gene matches. The CDR3 consists of 15 residues.

The chain recombines TRBV30 with TRBJ2-2; 10 nucleotides line up with TRBD2. V was clipped by 2 bases and J by 5 bases; unmatched bases: 8. The germline gives CDR1 GTSNPN, CDR2 SVGIG (reference sequence). This CDR3 is built from 16 residues. The CDR3 loop reads CAWSTSGGAGTGELFF. The CDR3 DNA reads TGTGCCTGGAGTACAAGCGGGGGGGCCGGGACCGGGGAGCTGTTTTTT.

The rearrangement joins TRBV4-1 to TRBJ2-6, with D maybe TRBD1 (6 bases). The CDR3 is made up of 15 amino acids. Trimming took off 0 bases at V and 5 bases at J, with 8 bases between the two ends. Germline CDR1 reads MGHRA; CDR2 reads YSYEKL. In DNA, the CDR3 is TGCGCCAGCAGCCAAGAAAGGGACAGGGCCAACGTCCTGACTTTC. Translating it yields CASSQERDRANVLTF.

The CDR3 nucleotides read TGCGCCAGCAGCATCACCGGGGCCACTGAAGCTTTCTTT. It encodes CASSITGATEAFF. The rearrangement links TRBV5-1 to TRBJ1-1; D is perhaps TRBD1 (5 bases). The V gene's germline CDR1 is SGHRS and CDR2 YFSETQ. The V and J ends lost 4 bases and 4 bases respectively, with 11 bases between them. There are 13 residues in the CDR3.

This clone has a single count. The CDR3 coding sequence is TGTGCCAGCGCGCCGGGACAGGGATACTATGGCTACACCTTC. It encodes CASAPGQGYYGYTF. This sequence joins TRBV18 and TRBJ1-2, with TRBD1 matching over 9 bases. The V gene's germline CDR1 is KGHSH and CDR2 LQKENI. The CDR3 totals 14 residues. Unmatched junction bases numbered 7, after V lost 8 bases and J lost 3 bases.

The gene calls are TRBV7-2 and TRBJ2-1; 7 positions match TRBD2. This CDR3 contains 15 residues. V dropped 4 bases and J dropped 5; count of bases not matched to a gene: 8. Germline CDR1 is SGHTA and CDR2 is FQGNSA. The CDR3 region is CASSSNPGLHNEQFF. CDR3 coding DNA: TGTGCCAGCAGCTCGAACCCGGGACTACACAATGAGCAGTTCTTC. The entire variable domain, with the rest obtained from reference TRBV7-2 and TRBJ2-1, is as follows: GAGVSQSPSNKVTEKGKDVELRCDPISGHTALYWYRQSLGQGLEFLIYFQGNSAPDKSGLPSDRFSAERTGGSVSTLTIQRTQQEDSAVYLCASSSNPGLHNEQFFGPGTRLTVL.

The chain has TRBV7-2 and TRBJ2-2; possible D gene TRBD2, 6 bases. CDR3 length: 15 residues. Germline loops: CDR1 SGHTA, CDR2 FQGNSA. The V and J ends lost 5 bases and 1 base respectively, with 11 bases between them. The CDR3 DNA reads as TGTGCCAGCAGCGCAGGACTACTGAACACCGGGGAGCTGTTTTTT. It yields the protein CASSAGLLNTGELFF. The variable domain in full, completed from reference TRBV7-2 and TRBJ2-2, reads GAGVSQSPSNKVTEKGKDVELRCDPISGHTALYWYRQSLGQGLEFLIYFQGNSAPDKSGLPSDRFSAERTGGSVSTLTIQRTQQEDSAVYLCASSAGLLNTGELFFGEGSRLTVL.

CDR3 DNA: TGTGCCAGCAGCTTGGCCAACGGGGCAGGAGGCTACACCTTC. It is translated as CASSLANGAGGYTF. This rearrangement joins TRBV5-6 to TRBJ1-2, with D possibly matching TRBD1 (5 bases). The ends were cut back, 0 bases at V and 8 bases at J, with 14 bases in the middle. This CDR3 contains 14 residues. The germline gives CDR1 SGHDT, CDR2 YYEEEE.

This chain links TRBV18 with TRBJ2-2, with a possible D match to TRBD2 (6 bases). From germline, CDR1 is KGHSH and CDR2 LQKENI. CDR3 length: 13 amino acids. Trimming cost V 1 base and J 7 bases, with 7 bases left between them. CDR3 nucleotide sequence: TGTGCCAGCTCACCACGGGAGGACGGGGAGCTGTTTTTT. Translated: CASSPREDGELFF.

V gene TRBV4-2 combines with J gene TRBJ1-1; weak D call: TRBD1 (5 bases). Germline loops: CDR1 LGHNA, CDR2 YNFKEQ. Deletions cut 1 base from V and 1 base from J, with 7 bases between. This CDR3 has 14 residues. The CDR3 loop is CASSQGGGNTEAFF. Here the CDR3 DNA reads TGTGCCAGCAGCCAAGGGGGGGGGAACACTGAAGCTTTCTTT.

The rearrangement uses TRBV18 and TRBJ1-5, with unresolved D. Germline V lookup: CDR1 KGHSH, CDR2 LQKENI. The CDR3 covers 15 residues. V was trimmed by 3 bases and J by 2 bases, leaving 11 bases between them. The CDR3 sequence is CASSPASQGNQPQHF. The CDR3 nucleotides are TGTGCCAGCTCACCTGCTTCGCAGGGCAATCAGCCCCAGCATTTT.

The V and J genes are TRBV5-1 and TRBJ2-7; 9 bases fit TRBD1. The germline CDR1 and CDR2 sequences are SGHRS and YFSETQ. This CDR3 is 16 amino acids long. V trimming: 0 bases; J trimming: 2 bases; junction bases outside the gene matches: 6. The CDR3 region has the DNA TGCGCCAGCAGCTTGGGCGGGACAGGGCCGGCCTACGAGCAGTACTTC. This codes for CASSLGGTGPAYEQYF. The variable domain in full, completed from reference TRBV5-1 and TRBJ2-7, reads KAGVTQTPRYLIKTRGQQVTLSCSPISGHRSVSWYQQTPGQGLQFLFEYFSETQRNKGNFPGRFSGRQFSNSRSEMNVSTLELGDSALYLCASSLGGTGPAYEQYFGPGTRLTVT.

The chain combines TRBV4-2 with TRBJ1-2, with 11 bases aligning to TRBD1. Germline values: CDR1 LGHNA, CDR2 YNFKEQ. The CDR3 has 16 amino acids. V shed 0 bases, J shed 3 bases, and the junction held 3 bases outside the gene matches. CDR3 protein: CASSQEGDRGDYGYTF. The CDR3 bases are TGTGCCAGCAGCCAAGAAGGGGACAGGGGGGACTATGGCTACACCTTC.

The rearrangement links TRBV18 to TRBJ1-1; D is possibly TRBD1 (5 bases). V lost 6 bases to trimming and J lost 11 bases, with 13 bases between them. The CDR3 extends over 11 amino acids. CDR1 is KGHSH and CDR2 is LQKENI in the germline V gene. The CDR3 reads CASSGDRGAFF. Written as DNA, the CDR3 is TGTGCCAGCTCCGGGGACCGCGGGGCTTTCTTT.